The source of this TCR beta chain is a study of CD8+CD57+ T cells in acquired aplastic anemia. The template used for profiling TCR beta VDJ and CDR3 was genomic DNA. TCRdb passed the reads through MiXCR, listing each CDR3 protein once. The sample consists of 200,000 to 250,000 distinct CDR3 sequences, approximately 35% of them appearing once. This clonotype showed up many times. The germline V gene has CDR1 SEHNR and CDR2 FQNEAQ (reference sequence). The J segment lost 5 bases and the V segment lost 8 bases, leaving 5 bases of the junction unmatched. The CDR3 contains 12 residues. Sequenced: sorted CD4+, CD8+, or CD8+CD57+ T cells (not recorded which) from PBMCs. The TCR sequence derives from a human donor in good health, serving as a control. V gene TRBV7-9 combines with J gene TRBJ2-7, with TRBD2 matching over 8 bases. The chain's CDR3 is CASVSGSHEQYF. In DNA form, the CDR3 reads TGTGCCAGCGTAAGCGGGAGCCACGAGCAGTACTTC.